The T cell receptor beta chain described here comes from a study of blood T cell repertoires in COVID-19. In the study overall: PBMCs, B-cell-depleted T cells, or T cells were the source of the cDNA or gDNA that made up the material.

Study processing details: How many nucleated cells were present was estimated from reference gene primer amplification. Here immunoSEQ multiplex PCR was the method, and the copy in TCRdb shows in-frame clones only, minus some. The V and J calls and clone size are taken from that table; D and trimming were inferred from the DNA. The data hold a few hundred thousand clones, with approximately 82% observed a single time. The CDR3 has 19 residues. Germline V gene sequence: CDR1 LGHDT, CDR2 YNNKEL (reference sequence). Trimming took 3 bases from V and 2 from J; bases not matched to a gene: 16. This clonotype was sampled from a woman between 50 and 59 years old with acute or convalescent COVID-19. V usage is TRBV3-1 (or the pseudogene TRBV3-2) and J usage is TRBJ1-1; 9 bases match TRBD1. The specimen sequenced was peripheral blood. The CDR3 DNA reads as TGTGCCAGCAGCCAGAATAAATCCGGACAGGGGCCTAACAACACTGAAGCTTTCTTT. Translated, it gives CASSQNKSGQGPNNTEAFF.